The entry below describes one T cell receptor (beta chain). This sample stems from a study of shared clonotypes between healthy human individuals. Study overall: Plates per donor: three CD4 naive, three CD4 memory, two CD8 naive, one CD8 memory.

The table came from immunoSEQ multiplex PCR; TCRdb's copy has only in-frame clones and leaves some out. The sample lists fewer than 850,000 clones; about three quarters were seen once. This CDR3 spans 14 amino acids. With 5 bases removed from V and 6 bases from J, the gap between germline ends came to 17 bases. Looked up from germline, CDR1 is MDHEN and CDR2 is SYDVKM. All of the donors resided in Nashville, Tennessee, and each was a Caucasian adult. Sequencing was performed on memory CD4+ T cells sorted from blood. Subset specified: CD45RA-negative fraction. The rearrangement uses TRBV28 and TRBJ2-7; D ambiguous. This TCR derives from a woman between 25 and 40 years old in good health. Here the CDR3 reads CASSPWSSGSEQYF. The CDR3 DNA sequence: TGTGCCAGCAGTCCGTGGTCCTCAGGTTCCGAGCAGTACTTC. The full variable domain, in which reference TRBV28 and TRBJ2-7 provide the parts outside the CDR3, is DVKVTQSSRYLVKRTGEKVFLECVQDMDHENMFWYRQDPGLGLRLIYFSYDVKMKEKGDIPEGYSVSREKKERFSLILESASTNQTSMYLCASSPWSSGSEQYFGPGTRLTVT.